The text below deals with one T cell receptor beta chain. These data belong to a study of blood T cell repertoires in COVID-19. About the study: Collection of acute and convalescent COVID-19 samples took place in the United States, Italy and Spain. Nucleic acid was either cDNA or gDNA, and it came from T cells, B-cell-depleted T cells, or PBMCs.

Trimming shortened V by 0 bases and J by 1 base, and 6 bases separated the two germline ends. Germline lookup yields CDR1 LNHDA and CDR2 SQIVND (reference sequence). The CDR3 has 14 residues. Followed over time, Seattle patients had been enrolled while infection was active. In the authors' workflow: Reference gene primer amplification gave nucleated cell count estimates. The data were produced by immunoSEQ multiplex PCR, yet TCRdb's version contains in-frame clones alone and is incomplete. The V and J calls and clone size are taken from that table; D and trimming were inferred from the DNA. The table lists over 90,000 clones, roughly 89% of them singletons.

The TCR originated in a woman aged 50 to 60 with COVID-19, enrolled during active disease. The genes are TRBV19 and TRBJ1-1; D ambiguous. Sequencing was carried out using peripheral blood. CDR3 amino acids: CASSIDRQNTEAFF. CDR3 DNA sequence: TGTGCCAGTAGTATAGATCGACAGAACACTGAAGCTTTCTTT.